A selection of T cell receptor beta chains follows, all from one sample in a study of identical twins. TCRdb reprocessed the 5' RACE reads with MiXCR, giving one entry per CDR3 protein. The sample consists of some 560,000 distinct CDR3 sequences, around 9.6% of them appearing once. This sample was shared with a second study, whose subject was yellow fever vaccine responses in identical twins.

The material sequenced was PBMCs. These receptors came from a woman under 30 in good health. The CDR3 runs from the conserved cysteine through the conserved F or W. A D gene is named only where the DNA matches it firmly. Not all rows give a size; the values are once, few, many and, for expanded clones, a class.

13 | TRBJ2-1 | NA | few | TRBV6-5 | TGTGCCAGCAGTTACGCCTTGGTTTCTGAGCAGTTCTTC | CASSYALVSEQFF
17 | TRBJ2-3 | TRBD2 | NA | TRBV4-3 | TGCGCCAGCAGCCAAGATTCGGGACTAGCGGACACAGATACGCAGTATTTT | CASSQDSGLADTDTQYF
14 | TRBJ2-1 | TRBD2 | NA | TRBV9 | TGTGCCAGCAGCGCCGGGGGGGCCTCGGGTGAGCAGTTCTTC | CASSAGGASGEQFF
11 | TRBJ2-7 | NA | many | TRBV7-2 | TGTGCCAGCAGCTTACGCAGCGAGCAGTACTTC | CASSLRSEQYF
14 | TRBJ2-7 | TRBD2 | few | TRBV20-1 | TGCAGTGCTAGTATCGGGACTAGAGCCTACGAGCAGTACTTC | CSASIGTRAYEQYF
16 | TRBJ2-2 | NA | NA | TRBV18 | TGTGCCAGCTCACCAAGAGGGGCGATGAACACCGGGGAGCTGTTTTTT | CASSPRGAMNTGELFF
15 | TRBJ2-5 | NA | many | TRBV5-6 | TGTGCCAGCAGCTTTAAGACCTCGGGGCAAGAGACCCAGTACTTC | CASSFKTSGQETQYF
11 | TRBJ2-7 | NA | NA | TRBV20-1 | TGCAGTGCTGGGGCTTTAGGCGAGCAGTACTTC | CSAGALGEQYF
15 | TRBJ2-2 | NA | many | TRBV12-3/TRBV12-4 | TGTGCCAGCAAGTTCCGGGACCGAAACACCGGGGAGCTGTTTTTT | CASKFRDRNTGELFF
15 | TRBJ2-3 | NA | many | TRBV24-1 | TGTGCCACCAGCCAGGGGGGACCCGGCGCAGATACGCAGTATTTT | CATSQGGPGADTQYF
12 | TRBJ2-3 | NA | many | TRBV5-5 | TGTGCCAGCAGCGATATGGTCGATACGCAGTATTTT | CASSDMVDTQYF
15 | TRBJ2-5 | TRBD1 | few | TRBV12-3/TRBV12-4 | TGTGCCAGCAGCCGGGAAGGGGGCCTACAAGAGACCCAGTACTTC | CASSREGGLQETQYF
13 | TRBJ1-1 | NA | few | TRBV7-8 | TGTGCCAGCAGCTTAGAAGTGACTTCTGAAGCTTTCTTT | CASSLEVTSEAFF
16 | TRBJ2-7 | TRBD1 | NA | TRBV5-1 | TGCGCCAGCAGCTTGGCCTGGGACAGGGGCACCTACGAGCAGTACTTC | CASSLAWDRGTYEQYF
12 | TRBJ2-1 | TRBD2 | many | TRBV12-3/TRBV12-4 | TGTGCCAGCAGATCGGGACTAGCGGGAGAGTTCTTC | CASRSGLAGEFF
15 | TRBJ2-2 | TRBD2 | many | TRBV2 | TGTGCCAGCAGTGTCGTTGCGGGGGGTATCGGGGAGCTGTTTTTT | CASSVVAGGIGELFF
14 | TRBJ1-1 | NA | many | TRBV4-2 | TGTGCCAGCAGCCAGGACAGAGGGGGCACTGAAGCTTTCTTT | CASSQDRGGTEAFF
14 | TRBJ2-7 | TRBD2 | few | TRBV12-3/TRBV12-4 | TGTGCCAGCAGTTTGGGGACTACTGGCTACGAGCAGTACTTC | CASSLGTTGYEQYF
18 | TRBJ2-5 | TRBD1 | few | TRBV7-8 | TGTGCCAGCAGCCGGACAGGGGGCGGCGGCGAGTACCAAGAGACCCAGTACTTC | CASSRTGGGGEYQETQYF
16 | TRBJ2-3 | TRBD1 | few | TRBV4-3 | TGCGCCAGCAGCCAAAGCAGGGGGCGAAGCACAGATACGCAGTATTTT | CASSQSRGRSTDTQYF
14 | TRBJ2-1 | NA | few | TRBV7-9 | TGTGCCAGCAGCTTAGGGAAAGTCTTGGATGAGCAGTTCTTC | CASSLGKVLDEQFF
13 | TRBJ1-1 | NA | few | TRBV27 | TGTGCCAGCAGTTCAGTCAGGAACACTGAAGCTTTCTTT | CASSSVRNTEAFF
14 | TRBJ2-1 | NA | few | TRBV20-1 | TGCAGTGCCCCACGGCAGGTCCCCTACAATGAGCAGTTCTTC | CSAPRQVPYNEQFF
17 | TRBJ2-7 | NA | few | TRBV11-2 | TGTGCCAGCAGCTTAGTCGGGGGACAGCAAAAGACCTACGAGCAGTACTTC | CASSLVGGQQKTYEQYF
14 | TRBJ2-7 | TRBD1 | NA | TRBV5-1 | TGCGCCAGCAGCTTGGCGACAGGGGGCTACGAGCAGTACTTC | CASSLATGGYEQYF
14 | TRBJ2-3 | NA | many | TRBV29-1 | TGCAGCGTTGCCATCAGGATTAGCACAGATACGCAGTATTTT | CSVAIRISTDTQYF
14 | TRBJ2-2 | NA | few | TRBV6-1 | TGTGCCAGCAGTGTTGGGGGGCCGGCCGGGGAGCTGTTTTTT | CASSVGGPAGELFF
16 | TRBJ2-7 | NA | once | TRBV19 | TGTGCCAGTAGCCTTACCCCCAGGGTATTGTTCCACGAGCAGTACTTC | CASSLTPRVLFHEQYF
19 | TRBJ1-6 | NA | many | TRBV4-1 | TGCGCCAGCAGCCAAGCGGGGCAGGGGAGTATCCCGGGGAGTTCACCCCTCCACTTT | CASSQAGQGSIPGSSPLHF
16 | TRBJ2-2 | NA | few | TRBV3-1 | TGTGCCAGCAGCCAAGGGGACCCAGGGGTCACCGGGGAGCTGTTTTTT | CASSQGDPGVTGELFF
16 | TRBJ1-5 | NA | NA | TRBV24-1 | TGTGCCACCAGTTCCAAAACAGGGCTCCCCAATCAGCCCCAGCATTTT | CATSSKTGLPNQPQHF
16 | TRBJ1-1 | NA | NA | TRBV27 | TGTGCCAGCAGTCTCGAGGGGCATTTTATGAACACTGAAGCTTTCTTT | CASSLEGHFMNTEAFF
18 | TRBJ2-2 | NA | few | TRBV5-1 | TGCGCCAGCAGCTTGCTTATAGCGACACCTCCGAACACCGGGGAGCTGTTTTTT | CASSLLIATPPNTGELFF
15 | TRBJ2-3 | TRBD1 | NA | TRBV15 | TGTGCCACCAGCGCCTCCGGGACAGCCACAGATACGCAGTATTTT | CATSASGTATDTQYF
17 | TRBJ2-6 | TRBD1 | NA | TRBV28 | TGTGCCAGCAGTTCCGGGACAGACTTCTCTGGGGCCAACGTCCTGACTTTC | CASSSGTDFSGANVLTF
14 | TRBJ1-5 | NA | few | TRBV30 | TGTGCCTGGAGTGTATCCGGGGCGAGTCAGCCCCAGCATTTT | CAWSVSGASQPQHF
13 | TRBJ2-3 | NA | many | TRBV4-3 | TGCGCCAGCAGCCGCAAGAGGGCAGATACGCAGTATTTT | CASSRKRADTQYF
17 | TRBJ2-1 | TRBD2 | many | TRBV7-9 | TGTGCCAGCAGCCGCAGGGGGCTAGCGGGAGTTGGGAATGAGCAGTTCTTC | CASSRRGLAGVGNEQFF
16 | TRBJ2-7 | TRBD1 | many | TRBV4-3 | TGCGCCAGCAGCCGGTCCATGGACAGGGGCGGGAACGAGCAGTACTTC | CASSRSMDRGGNEQYF
16 | TRBJ2-3 | TRBD2 | NA | TRBV25-1 | TGTGCCAGCAGTCGGGGACTAGCGGGAGAAGGATATACGCAGTATTTT | CASSRGLAGEGYTQYF
15 | TRBJ2-7 | TRBD2 | many | TRBV7-2 | TGTGCCAGCAGCCCGCTCCTAGCGGGAGGTTCCGAGCAGTACTTC | CASSPLLAGGSEQYF
15 | TRBJ2-2 | TRBD1 | few | TRBV5-1 | TGCGCCAGCAGACCCGGGACAGGGGTCACCGGGGAGCTGTTTTTT | CASRPGTGVTGELFF
15 | TRBJ2-2 | TRBD2 | few | TRBV7-8 | TGTGCCAGCAAGCTTCTAGCGGGAGGGACCGGGGAGCTGTTTTTT | CASKLLAGGTGELFF
18 | TRBJ2-6 | NA | few | TRBV11-1 | TGTGCCAGCAGCTCCTACTCCGGTGTAGGCTCTGGGGCCAACGTCCTGACTTTC | CASSSYSGVGSGANVLTF
17 | TRBJ2-7 | TRBD2 | NA | TRBV20-1 | TGCAGTGCTAAAGGGACTAGCGTCACCTTGTACTCCTACGAGCAGTACTTC | CSAKGTSVTLYSYEQYF
15 | TRBJ1-2 | NA | NA | TRBV7-9 | TGTGCCAGCAGCTCAGGACAGTTAGCTAACTATGGCTACACCTTC | CASSSGQLANYGYTF